These T cell receptor beta chains were read from a single sample in a study of PD-L1 blockade in urothelial cancer. Libraries were prepared by immunoSEQ multiplex PCR; TCRdb keeps only in-frame clonotypes and omits some of them. The sample records 120,000 or so clones, roughly 88% being singletons. The sequenced sample was PBMCs, obtained around atezolizumab (anti-PD-L1) treatment. The receptors stem from a man aged 50 to 60 with urothelial cancer. CDR3s include the opening cysteine and the closing phenylalanine or tryptophan. The order of the fields is D gene, J gene, V gene, clone size, CDR3 DNA, CDR3 protein. A D gene is named only where the DNA matches it firmly. Size values are once, few and many counts, or a class for expanded clones, and some rows have none.

d_gene: TRBD1
j_gene: TRBJ1-6
v_gene: TRBV6-5
abundance: .
CDR3nt: TGTGCCAGCCGGACACAGGGGGTCGGTTCACCCCTCCACTTT
CDR3aa: CASRTQGVGSPLHF

d_gene: .
j_gene: TRBJ2-5
v_gene: TRBV11-2
abundance: .
CDR3nt: TGTGCCAGCAGCTTAGGACAGACCCAAGGGGAGACCCAGTACTTC
CDR3aa: CASSLGQTQGETQYF

d_gene: TRBD1
j_gene: TRBJ1-3
v_gene: TRBV6-5
abundance: .
CDR3nt: TGTGCCAGCAGCCCCCAGGGACAGGCGAAGAACACCATATATTTT
CDR3aa: CASSPQGQAKNTIYF

d_gene: .
j_gene: TRBJ1-6
v_gene: TRBV10-1
abundance: .
CDR3nt: TGCGCCAGCAGTGTCCGCCCGGATTCACCCCTCCACTTT
CDR3aa: CASSVRPDSPLHF

d_gene: TRBD2
j_gene: TRBJ2-1
v_gene: TRBV6-6
abundance: .
CDR3nt: TGTGCCTCAGAGATAGCGGGGGCTCGGAATGAGCAGTTCTTC
CDR3aa: CASEIAGARNEQFF

d_gene: .
j_gene: TRBJ2-7
v_gene: TRBV2
abundance: few
CDR3nt: TGTGCCAGCAGCGCAGCCTACGAGCAGTACTTC
CDR3aa: CASSAAYEQYF

d_gene: .
j_gene: TRBJ2-6
v_gene: TRBV5-6
abundance: .
CDR3nt: TGTGCCAGCAGCTTGGTAATAGAGGGATCTGGGGCCAACGTCCTGACTTTC
CDR3aa: CASSLVIEGSGANVLTF

d_gene: .
j_gene: TRBJ2-7
v_gene: TRBV7-9
abundance: once
CDR3nt: TGTGCCAGCAGTCCGATCTACTACGAGCAGTACTTC
CDR3aa: CASSPIYYEQYF

d_gene: .
j_gene: TRBJ2-7
v_gene: TRBV5-1
abundance: .
CDR3nt: TGCGCCAGCAGCTTCGAGAGCACCTACGAGCAGTACTTC
CDR3aa: CASSFESTYEQYF

d_gene: .
j_gene: TRBJ2-4
v_gene: TRBV7-3
abundance: .
CDR3nt: TGTGCCAGCAGCCCCACGGGAGGGACAGCCCTAGCCAAAAACATTCAGTACTTC
CDR3aa: CASSPTGGTALAKNIQYF

d_gene: .
j_gene: TRBJ1-5
v_gene: TRBV19
abundance: .
CDR3nt: TGTGCCAGTCAAGGGAAGGGACTCGGAAATCAGCCCCAGCATTTT
CDR3aa: CASQGKGLGNQPQHF

d_gene: TRBD2
j_gene: TRBJ2-3
v_gene: TRBV5-1
abundance: once
CDR3nt: TGCGCCAGCAGCCTGGGACTAGCGGGAGGGGTGGATACGCAGTATTTT
CDR3aa: CASSLGLAGGVDTQYF

d_gene: .
j_gene: TRBJ2-7
v_gene: TRBV5-1
abundance: .
CDR3nt: TGCGCCAGCAGTTCCGCGGGACCAGAAACCGAGCAGTACTTC
CDR3aa: CASSSAGPETEQYF

d_gene: TRBD2
j_gene: TRBJ2-1
v_gene: TRBV30
abundance: .
CDR3nt: TGTGCCTGGAGAAGTAGCGGGAAGTTAAATGAGCAGTTCTTC
CDR3aa: CAWRSSGKLNEQFF

d_gene: .
j_gene: TRBJ2-7
v_gene: TRBV7-9
abundance: .
CDR3nt: TGTGCCAGCAGCGGCAGGGTCTCCTACGAGCAGTACTTC
CDR3aa: CASSGRVSYEQYF

d_gene: .
j_gene: TRBJ2-1
v_gene: TRBV19
abundance: many
CDR3nt: TGTGCCAGTAGTCCTTTTAGCGGCCTGTACAATGAGCAGTTCTTC
CDR3aa: CASSPFSGLYNEQFF

d_gene: .
j_gene: TRBJ1-6
v_gene: TRBV19
abundance: .
CDR3nt: TGTGCCAGTGGCGGGTTTAATTCACCCCTCCACTTT
CDR3aa: CASGGFNSPLHF

d_gene: .
j_gene: TRBJ1-2
v_gene: TRBV10-3
abundance: .
CDR3nt: TGTGCCATCAGCCCGGGGGGGAACTATGGCTACACCTTC
CDR3aa: CAISPGGNYGYTF

d_gene: .
j_gene: TRBJ2-5
v_gene: TRBV7-2
abundance: .
CDR3nt: TGTGCCAGCAGCTTAGTTGGGGCGGAGACCCAGTACTTC
CDR3aa: CASSLVGAETQYF

d_gene: TRBD1
j_gene: TRBJ2-7
v_gene: TRBV5-5
abundance: .
CDR3nt: TGTGCCAGCAGCCCAAACCCCGGGACAGGGATACACGAGCAGTACTTC
CDR3aa: CASSPNPGTGIHEQYF

d_gene: .
j_gene: TRBJ1-2
v_gene: TRBV28
abundance: .
CDR3nt: TGTGCCAGCAGTCCTATTGACAGGTCTCTGGCTAACTATGGCTACACCTTC
CDR3aa: CASSPIDRSLANYGYTF

d_gene: TRBD2
j_gene: TRBJ2-1
v_gene: TRBV19
abundance: .
CDR3nt: TGTGCCAGTAGACCCTATAGCGGGATTAGCGATGAGCAGTTCTTC
CDR3aa: CASRPYSGISDEQFF

d_gene: .
j_gene: TRBJ2-1
v_gene: TRBV7-2
abundance: .
CDR3nt: TGTGCCAGCAGCCCCCGCCTAGACCTATACAATGAGCAGTTCTTC
CDR3aa: CASSPRLDLYNEQFF

d_gene: .
j_gene: TRBJ2-7
v_gene: TRBV7-9
abundance: few
CDR3nt: TGTGCCAGCAGCCTCGCTAGGGGTGAGCAGTACTTC
CDR3aa: CASSLARGEQYF

d_gene: TRBD2
j_gene: TRBJ2-7
v_gene: TRBV19
abundance: .
CDR3nt: TGTGCCAGTAGTTTCACTAGCGGGAGCAGGTCCTACGAGCAGTACTTC
CDR3aa: CASSFTSGSRSYEQYF

d_gene: .
j_gene: TRBJ2-7
v_gene: TRBV27
abundance: .
CDR3nt: TGTGCCAGCAGTTTTTCTGCAGGGGCCACCTTGAAGCAGTACTTC
CDR3aa: CASSFSAGATLKQYF

d_gene: .
j_gene: TRBJ2-3
v_gene: TRBV9
abundance: .
CDR3nt: TGTGCCAGCAGCGCCCGACAAGGGGGGGGCACAGATACGCAGTATTTT
CDR3aa: CASSARQGGGTDTQYF

d_gene: .
j_gene: TRBJ2-1
v_gene: TRBV28
abundance: .
CDR3nt: TGTGCCAGCAGTTTTTCATGGACAGACAAAAGTCAGTTCTTC
CDR3aa: CASSFSWTDKSQFF

d_gene: TRBD2
j_gene: TRBJ2-7
v_gene: TRBV2
abundance: .
CDR3nt: TGTGCCAGCAGGTTGCTAGCGGGAACCTACGAGCAGTACTTC
CDR3aa: CASRLLAGTYEQYF

d_gene: .
j_gene: TRBJ2-3
v_gene: TRBV6-4
abundance: .
CDR3nt: TGTGCCAGCAGTGTCGGGGGAGCGGCAGATACGCAGTATTTT
CDR3aa: CASSVGGAADTQYF

d_gene: .
j_gene: TRBJ1-4
v_gene: TRBV30
abundance: .
CDR3nt: TGTGCCTGGAGTGGGGGGGGGAATGAAAAACTGTTTTTT
CDR3aa: CAWSGGGNEKLFF

d_gene: TRBD2
j_gene: TRBJ2-1
v_gene: TRBV11-2
abundance: .
CDR3nt: TGTGCCAGCAGCTTAAACCCGGGACTAGGCTCCTACAATGAGCAGTTCTTC
CDR3aa: CASSLNPGLGSYNEQFF

d_gene: TRBD1
j_gene: TRBJ2-2
v_gene: TRBV5-1
abundance: .
CDR3nt: TGCGCCAGCAGAAAACCGGGACAGCCGAACACCGGGGAGCTGTTTTTT
CDR3aa: CASRKPGQPNTGELFF

d_gene: TRBD2
j_gene: TRBJ2-1
v_gene: TRBV6-5
abundance: once
CDR3nt: TGTGCCAGCAGTGGTAGCGGGAGCTCCTACAATGAGCAGTTCTTC
CDR3aa: CASSGSGSSYNEQFF

d_gene: TRBD1
j_gene: TRBJ1-5
v_gene: TRBV28
abundance: once
CDR3nt: TGTGCCAGCAGGAGGACAGGCAATAGCAATCAGCCCCAGCATTTT
CDR3aa: CASRRTGNSNQPQHF

d_gene: .
j_gene: TRBJ2-3
v_gene: TRBV6-1
abundance: .
CDR3nt: TGTGCCAGCAGTGACCCCCCCAATAGCTTGGCAAGCACAGATACGCAGTATTTT
CDR3aa: CASSDPPNSLASTDTQYF

d_gene: TRBD1
j_gene: TRBJ2-2
v_gene: TRBV29-1
abundance: .
CDR3nt: TGCAGCGTTACGACAGGGACCACCGGGGAGCTGTTTTTT
CDR3aa: CSVTTGTTGELFF